This TCR beta chain was observed in a study of blood T cell repertoires in COVID-19. Study overall: Collection of acute and convalescent COVID-19 samples took place in the United States, Italy and Spain. PBMCs, B-cell-depleted T cells, or T cells were the source of the cDNA or gDNA that made up the material.

Original analysis: The assay estimated nucleated cells by amplifying reference gene primers. This table comes from immunoSEQ multiplex PCR, and its TCRdb copy is limited to in-frame clones, with some not included. V and J calls and clone size come straight from that table; D and trimming were deduced from the DNA. The sample records some 75,000 clones, approximately 90% being singletons. Unmatched junction bases numbered 12, after V lost 5 bases and J lost 5 bases. The CDR3 loop spans 17 amino acids. Germline CDR1 SGHTA, CDR2 FQGNSA. This sequence joins TRBV7-2 and TRBJ2-5; 12 bases agree with TRBD1. Input material: peripheral blood. The source is a man aged 55 to 70 with acute or convalescent COVID-19. CDR3 sequence: CASSHRDRGPSRETQYF. Here the CDR3 DNA reads TGTGCCAGCAGCCACCGGGACAGGGGGCCTTCGAGGGAGACCCAGTACTTC.